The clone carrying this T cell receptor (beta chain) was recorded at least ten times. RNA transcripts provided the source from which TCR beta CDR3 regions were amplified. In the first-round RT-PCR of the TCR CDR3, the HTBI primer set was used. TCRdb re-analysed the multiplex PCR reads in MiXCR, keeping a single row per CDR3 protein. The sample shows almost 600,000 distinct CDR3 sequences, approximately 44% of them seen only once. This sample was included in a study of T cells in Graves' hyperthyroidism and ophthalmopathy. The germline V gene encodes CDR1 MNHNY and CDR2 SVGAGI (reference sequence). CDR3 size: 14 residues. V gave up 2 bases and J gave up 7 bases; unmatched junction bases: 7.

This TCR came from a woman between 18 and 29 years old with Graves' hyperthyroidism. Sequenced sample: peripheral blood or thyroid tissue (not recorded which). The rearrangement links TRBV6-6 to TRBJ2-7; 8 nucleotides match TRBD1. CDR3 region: CASSYLDREDEQYF. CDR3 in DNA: TGTGCCAGCAGTTACCTGGACAGGGAAGATGAGCAGTACTTC.